Below are 21 T cell receptor beta chains sequenced from a single sample in a study of blood T cell repertoires in COVID-19. Profiled with immunoSEQ multiplex PCR; TCRdb holds only in-frame clones, not every one. Here the sample spans roughly 120,000 clones, roughly 90% being singletons. Sequenced sample: peripheral blood. The receptors derive from a man in his fifties or sixties with active COVID-19.

The chain employs TRBV24-1 and TRBJ2-1; TRBD2 might be the D (7 bases). CDR3 length: 13 amino acids. Germline V gene data show CDR1 as KGHDR and CDR2 as SFDVKD. V was cut by 5 bases and J by 6 bases, with 10 bases left in between. CDR3: CATSAGGRNEQFF. As DNA, the CDR3 is TGTGCCACCAGTGCCGGGGGGCGCAATGAGCAGTTCTTC.

The chain uses TRBV6-5 and TRBJ2-1; 9 positions agree with TRBD2. The CDR3 sequence is 15 residues long. With 6 bases clipped from V and 2 bases from J, the junction kept 5 bases outside the gene matches. Germline CDR1 reads MNHEY; CDR2 reads SVGAGI. The CDR3 DNA follows: TGTGCCAGCAGCATCGCTAGCGGGGCCTACAATGAGCAGTTCTTC. Translation gives CASSIASGAYNEQFF.

The chain links TRBV19 to TRBJ1-1; 9 bases fit TRBD1. Trimming took 6 bases from V and 1 from J; bases not matched to a gene: 3. The CDR3 runs to 14 residues. CDR1 and CDR2 from the germline V gene are LNHDA and SQIVND (reference sequence). Here the CDR3 DNA reads TGTGCCAGTAGCCAACAGGGGGCGAACACTGAAGCTTTCTTT. Translating gives CASSQQGANTEAFF.

This chain connects TRBV5-1 to TRBJ2-7, with 7 bases lining up with TRBD2. Germline V gene lookup returns CDR1 SGHRS and CDR2 YFSETQ. This CDR3 region has 15 residues. Trimming at V came to 1 base and at J to 7 bases, leaving 11 bases not matched to a gene. The CDR3 loop reads CASSLMFGGMYEQYV. CDR3 nucleotide sequence: TGCGCCAGCAGCTTGATGTTCGGGGGGATGTATGAGCAGTACGTC.

This clone was seen once. V is TRBV7-7 and J is TRBJ2-1; 10 positions match TRBD2. The CDR3 sequence is 16 residues long. The germline V gene encodes CDR1 SSHAT and CDR2 FNYEAQ (reference sequence). The V and J ends lost 6 bases and 4 bases, in that order; junction bases with no gene match: 9. CDR3 DNA sequence: TGTGCCAGCAGTCCAATGGCGACTAGCGGGTACAATGAGCAGTTCTTC. This gives the protein CASSPMATSGYNEQFF.

The chain couples TRBV19 to TRBJ2-1; TRBD1 is a possible D gene (6 bases). The CDR3 is made up of 14 amino acids. V lost 6 bases and J lost 4, with 13 bases in between. Germline V gives CDR1 LNHDA, CDR2 SQIVND (reference sequence). CDR3 loop: CASRDGQIYNEQFF. The CDR3 nucleotides are TGTGCCAGTAGGGATGGACAGATTTACAATGAGCAGTTCTTC.

The gene calls are TRBV27 and TRBJ2-7, with 8 bases aligning to TRBD1. The J segment lost 1 base and the V segment lost 4 bases, leaving 6 bases of the junction unmatched. The CDR3 covers 15 residues. Per the germline V gene, CDR1 is MNHEY and CDR2 is SMNVEV (reference sequence). The CDR3 loop reads CASSSQDRASYEQYV. The CDR3 nucleotides are TGTGCCAGCAGTTCACAGGACAGGGCGTCCTACGAGCAGTACGTC.

The chain combines TRBV7-9 with TRBJ1-2, with 9 nucleotides matching TRBD1. Germline V gives CDR1 SEHNR, CDR2 FQNEAQ (reference sequence). V dropped 5 bases and J dropped 3; count of bases not matched to a gene: 10. This CDR3 has 16 amino acids. The CDR3 region is CASSPSTGGIDYGYTF. As DNA, the CDR3 is TGTGCCAGCAGCCCGTCGACAGGGGGAATCGACTATGGCTACACCTTC.

The V gene is TRBV2, the J gene TRBJ1-5; tentatively, D is TRBD1 (6 bases). There are 15 residues in the CDR3. Germline V gives CDR1 SNHLY, CDR2 FYNNEI. V lost 8 bases and J 2 bases, leaving 16 bases between the germline ends. This chain's CDR3 is CASSQGARGNQPQHF. The CDR3 DNA follows: TGTGCCAGCTCACAGGGAGCGAGGGGCAATCAGCCCCAGCATTTT.

This clone appeared once. This rearrangement joins TRBV6-6 to TRBJ1-1; 8 bases are a match to TRBD1. V shed 5 bases and J 6 bases; nucleotides not matched to a gene: 5. The CDR3 consists of 13 residues. CDR1 and CDR2 from the germline V gene are MNHNY and SVGAGI (reference sequence). The CDR3 coding sequence is TGTGCCAGCAGTACGGGACAGGCGGCTGAAGCTTTCTTT. Translating gives CASSTGQAAEAFF.

The chain is built from TRBV3-1 (or the pseudogene TRBV3-2) and TRBJ2-1, with TRBD2 matching 11 bases. J was trimmed by 0 bases and V by 5 bases; bases with no gene match: 0. In germline, CDR1 is LGHDT, CDR2 YNNKEL (reference sequence). CDR3 length equals 15 residues. The CDR3 protein is CASSTSGSSYNEQFF. For the CDR3, the DNA is TGTGCCAGCAGCACTAGCGGGAGCTCCTACAATGAGCAGTTCTTC.

This chain joins TRBV5-6 and TRBJ2-3; 9 bases line up with TRBD2. The CDR3 loop spans 15 amino acids. With 5 bases clipped from V and 0 bases from J, the junction kept 4 bases outside the gene matches. Germline CDR1 SGHDT, CDR2 YYEEEE. The CDR3 loop reads CASSIAGASTDTQYF. Written as DNA, the CDR3 is TGTGCCAGCAGTATAGCGGGGGCGAGCACAGATACGCAGTATTTT.

The chain employs TRBV4-1 and TRBJ2-4; possibly TRBD1 for D (6 bases). CDR1 is MGHRA and CDR2 is YSYEKL in the germline V gene. The CDR3 sequence is 16 residues long. Trimming removed 4 bases from V and 1 base from J, with 14 bases in between. DNA of the CDR3: TGCGCCAGCAGCCTACAACTTACAGGGGCCAAAAACATTCAGTACTTC. This sequence encodes CASSLQLTGAKNIQYF.

The chain carries TRBV7-3 and TRBJ2-3, with TRBD1 as a possible D gene (6 bases). Trimming removed 2 bases from V and 5 bases from J, with 17 bases in between. This CDR3 comprises 16 residues. Germline V CDR1 and CDR2: SGHTA, FQGTGA. The CDR3 protein is CASSLHSRGLGDTQYF. The CDR3 DNA sequence: TGTGCCAGCAGCTTACATTCCAGGGGATTGGGAGATACGCAGTATTTT.

The CDR3 DNA reads as TGTGCCAGCAGCTTACCGCCGACGGGTGGTGAGCAGTTCTTC. Amino acid sequence: CASSLPPTGGEQFF. The J gene is TRBJ2-1, the V gene TRBV7-3; D is unclear. The length of the CDR3 is 14 residues. The V gene lost 2 bases and the J gene lost 9 bases, with 14 bases spanning the gap. Germline CDR1 and CDR2: SGHTA and FQGTGA. Using reference TRBV7-3 and TRBJ2-1 for the parts outside the CDR3, the full variable domain is GAGVSQTPSNKVTEKGKYVELRCDPISGHTALYWYRQSLGQGPEFLIYFQGTGAADDSGLPNDRFFAVRPEGSVSTLKIQRTERGDSAVYLCASSLPPTGGEQFFGPGTRLTVL.

The chain combines TRBV5-1 with TRBJ2-7, with D perhaps TRBD1 (5 bases). This CDR3 contains 14 residues. Between the trimmed V and J ends, which lost 5 bases and 5 bases, there was a span of 17 bases. Looked up from germline, CDR1 is SGHRS and CDR2 is YFSETQ. CDR3 bases: TGCGCCAGCAGGCTCTGGACATCCTGGGACGAGCAGTACTTC. It codes for CASRLWTSWDEQYF.

CDR3 sequence reads: CASTTGMLSNEQFF. CDR3 bases: TGTGCCAGCACCACGGGGATGCTGTCGAATGAGCAGTTCTTC. The chain has TRBV11-3 and TRBJ2-1, with D perhaps TRBD2 (5 bases). CDR3 length: 14 amino acids. Germline CDR1 SGHNT, CDR2 YENEEA. Trimming took off 7 bases at V and 7 bases at J, with 17 bases between the two ends.

The chain employs TRBV21-1 and TRBJ2-6; the listed D gene, TRBD1, was not tested against the DNA. TRBV21-1 represents a pseudogene. This CDR3 comprises 22 residues. The chain's CDR3 is CASAWRWGRGQVKYSGANVLTF. CDR3 DNA sequence: TGTGCCAGCGCCTGGCGATGGGGGCGGGGACAGGTTAAATACTCTGGGGCCAACGTCCTGACTTTC.

V and J are TRBV7-2 and TRBJ2-2, with TRBD2 matching over 11 bases. CDR1 is SGHTA, CDR2 FQGNSA, per germline. The CDR3 has 15 residues. V was pared by 4 bases and J by 7 bases, with 5 bases of the junction left unmatched. As DNA, the CDR3 is TGTGCCAGCAGCTCCCTAGCGGGAGGTGGCGGGGAGCTGTTTTTT. It codes for CASSSLAGGGGELFF.

V gene TRBV24-1 combines with J gene TRBJ2-2, with unresolved D. V was clipped by 6 bases and J by 6 bases, with 10 bases between them. In germline, CDR1 is KGHDR, CDR2 SFDVKD. This CDR3 has 13 residues. CDR3 DNA: TGTGCCACCAGTCCGAGGTTGGCCGGGGAGCTGTTTTTT. Its translation: CATSPRLAGELFF.

The chain links TRBV5-6 to TRBJ2-1; possible D gene TRBD2, 5 bases. CDR3 length equals 15 residues. The V gene lost 0 bases and the J gene lost 0 bases, with 7 bases spanning the gap. The germline V gene encodes CDR1 SGHDT and CDR2 YYEEEE. The CDR3 loop is CASSLAGSSYNEQFF. Written as DNA, the CDR3 is TGTGCCAGCAGCTTGGCGGGGAGCTCCTACAATGAGCAGTTCTTC.